Described below is a single T cell receptor beta chain sequence and its context. The sample belongs to a study of T cells after yellow fever vaccination. Turning to the study itself: Fractions low in cell number were prepared with SMART-Seq v4 Ultra Low Input.

Points from the study as a whole: FACS-sorted repertoires might harbor abundant contaminating clonotypes from the bulk population. In post-booster samples, most primary-vaccination clones reappeared (under 98% CD4, roughly 90% CD8).

Each CDR3 protein gets one entry after TCRdb re-called the 5' RACE reads with MiXCR. This sample has tens of thousands of distinct CDR3 sequences, with approximately 6.1% found just once. Germline CDR1 and CDR2: ENHRY and SYGVKD. The ends were cut back, 2 bases at V and 10 bases at J, with 8 bases in the middle. The CDR3 has 12 residues. The chain combines TRBV10-3 with TRBJ2-2; unclear D gene. The material sequenced was PBMCs, either bulk or a sorted T-cell subset (CD4+, CD8+, memory, or dextramer-sorted; not recorded which), taken on the day of the yellow fever booster vaccination. The TCR comes from a man between 18 and 29 years old who received the YFV17D yellow fever vaccine. CDR3 DNA sequence: TGTGCCATCAGTGAGAATCAGGTGGAGCTGTTTTTT. Amino acid sequence: CAISENQVELFF.